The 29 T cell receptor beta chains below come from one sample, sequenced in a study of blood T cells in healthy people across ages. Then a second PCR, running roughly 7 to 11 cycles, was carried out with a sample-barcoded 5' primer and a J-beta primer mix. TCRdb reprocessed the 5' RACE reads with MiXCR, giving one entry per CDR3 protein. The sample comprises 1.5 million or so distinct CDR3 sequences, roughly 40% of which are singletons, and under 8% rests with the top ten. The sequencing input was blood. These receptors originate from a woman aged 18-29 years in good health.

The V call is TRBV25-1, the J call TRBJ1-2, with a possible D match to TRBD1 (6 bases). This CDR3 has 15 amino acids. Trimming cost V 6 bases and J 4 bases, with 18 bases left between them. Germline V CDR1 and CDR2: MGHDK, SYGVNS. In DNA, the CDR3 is TGTGCCAGCAGGGGCGAGGGCAGGGGTGGCTATGGCTACACCTTC. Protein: CASRGEGRGGYGYTF.

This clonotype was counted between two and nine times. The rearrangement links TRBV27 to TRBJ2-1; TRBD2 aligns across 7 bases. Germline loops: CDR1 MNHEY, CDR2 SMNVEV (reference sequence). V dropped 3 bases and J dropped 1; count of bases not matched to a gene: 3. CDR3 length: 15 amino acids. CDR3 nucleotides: TGTGCCAGCAGTTTTCTAGCGGAATCCTACAATGAGCAGTTCTTC. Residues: CASSFLAESYNEQFF.

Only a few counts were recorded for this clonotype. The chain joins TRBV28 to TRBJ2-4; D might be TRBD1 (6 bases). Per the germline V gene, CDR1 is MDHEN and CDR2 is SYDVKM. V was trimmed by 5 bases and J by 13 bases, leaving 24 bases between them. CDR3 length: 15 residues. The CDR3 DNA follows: TGTGCCAGCAGTGGGGGCAGCACCTTGGTGAGGGAGCAGTACTTC. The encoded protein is CASSGGSTLVREQYF.

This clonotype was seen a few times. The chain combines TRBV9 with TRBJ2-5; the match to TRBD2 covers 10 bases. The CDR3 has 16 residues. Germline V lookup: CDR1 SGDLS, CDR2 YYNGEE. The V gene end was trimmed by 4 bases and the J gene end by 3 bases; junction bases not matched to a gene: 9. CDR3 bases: TGTGCCAGCAGCCAGCAACTAGCGGGGCGAAAAGAGACCCAGTACTTC. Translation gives CASSQQLAGRKETQYF.

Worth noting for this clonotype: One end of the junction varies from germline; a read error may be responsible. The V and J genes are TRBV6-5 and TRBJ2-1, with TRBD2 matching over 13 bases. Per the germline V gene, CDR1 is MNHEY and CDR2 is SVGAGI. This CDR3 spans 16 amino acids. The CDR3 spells CASSYRGLAGTNEQFF. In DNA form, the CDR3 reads TGTGCTAGCAGTTACCGGGGACTAGCGGGGACCAATGAGCAGTTCTTC.

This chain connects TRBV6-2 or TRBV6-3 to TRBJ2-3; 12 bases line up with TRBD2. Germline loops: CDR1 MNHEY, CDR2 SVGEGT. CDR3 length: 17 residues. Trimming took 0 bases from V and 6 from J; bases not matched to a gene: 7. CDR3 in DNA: TGTGCCAGCAGTTACTCGGGACTAGCGGGCCCGCGTGATACGCAGTATTTT. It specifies CASSYSGLAGPRDTQYF.

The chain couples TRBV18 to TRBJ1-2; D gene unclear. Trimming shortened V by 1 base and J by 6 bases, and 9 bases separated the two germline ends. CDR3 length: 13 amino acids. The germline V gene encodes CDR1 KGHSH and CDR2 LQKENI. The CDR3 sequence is CASSPQDLDGYTF. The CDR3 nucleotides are TGTGCCAGCTCACCACAGGACCTTGATGGCTACACCTTC.

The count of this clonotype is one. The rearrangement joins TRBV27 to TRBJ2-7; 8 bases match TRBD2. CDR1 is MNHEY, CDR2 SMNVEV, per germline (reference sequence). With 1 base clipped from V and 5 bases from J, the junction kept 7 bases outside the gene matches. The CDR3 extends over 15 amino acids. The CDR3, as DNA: TGTGCCAGCAGTTTATTACAGACTAGCGTTAACGAGCAGTACTTC. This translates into CASSLLQTSVNEQYF.

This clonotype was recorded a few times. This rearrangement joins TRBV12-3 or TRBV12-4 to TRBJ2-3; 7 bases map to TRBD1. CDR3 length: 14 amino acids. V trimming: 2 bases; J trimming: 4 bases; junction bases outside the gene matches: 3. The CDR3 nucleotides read TGTGCCAGCAGTTTAAACACAGGGGCAGATACGCAGTATTTT. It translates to CASSLNTGADTQYF.

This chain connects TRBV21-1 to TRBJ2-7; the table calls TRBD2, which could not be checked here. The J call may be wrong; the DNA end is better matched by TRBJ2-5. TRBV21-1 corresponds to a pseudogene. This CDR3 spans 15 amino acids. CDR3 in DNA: TGTGCCAGTACCGTAAGGGATAGCGGGGGGGAGACCCAGTACTTC. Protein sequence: CASTVRDSGGETQYF.

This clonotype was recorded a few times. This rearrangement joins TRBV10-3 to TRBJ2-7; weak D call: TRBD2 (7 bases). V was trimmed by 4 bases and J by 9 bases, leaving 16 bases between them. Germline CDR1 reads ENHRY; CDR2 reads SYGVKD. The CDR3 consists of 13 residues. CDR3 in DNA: TGTGCCATCAGTGGGGGGCTTGGGGGGGGGCAGTACTTC. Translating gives CAISGGLGGGQYF.

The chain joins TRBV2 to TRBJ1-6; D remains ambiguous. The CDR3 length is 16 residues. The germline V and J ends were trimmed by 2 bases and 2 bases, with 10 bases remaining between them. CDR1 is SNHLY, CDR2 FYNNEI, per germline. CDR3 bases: TGTGCCAGCAGTGAATTCCTAGGCGCCTATAATTCACCCCTCCACTTT. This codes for CASSEFLGAYNSPLHF.

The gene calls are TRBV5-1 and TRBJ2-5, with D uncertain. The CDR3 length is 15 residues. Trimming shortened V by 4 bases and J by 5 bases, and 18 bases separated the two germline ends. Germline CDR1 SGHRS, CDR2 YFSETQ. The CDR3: CASSPTVGREETQYF. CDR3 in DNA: TGCGCCAGCAGCCCTACCGTGGGTCGAGAGGAGACCCAGTACTTC.

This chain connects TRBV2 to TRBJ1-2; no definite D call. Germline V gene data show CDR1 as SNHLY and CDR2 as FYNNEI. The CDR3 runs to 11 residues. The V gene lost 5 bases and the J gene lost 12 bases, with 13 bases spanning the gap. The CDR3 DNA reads TGTGCCAGCAGTAGTCAGATCTCCCACACCTTC. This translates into CASSSQISHTF.

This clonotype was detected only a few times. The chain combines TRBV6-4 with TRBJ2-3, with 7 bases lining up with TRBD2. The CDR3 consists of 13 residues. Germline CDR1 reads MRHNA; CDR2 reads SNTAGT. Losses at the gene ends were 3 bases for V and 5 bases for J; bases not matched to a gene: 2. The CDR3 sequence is CASSERELDTQYF. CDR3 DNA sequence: TGTGCCAGCAGTGAGCGGGAGCTAGATACGCAGTATTTT.

CDR3 DNA sequence: TGTGCCAGCAGACGCCTCCTAGCGTCCAAATACAATGAGCAGTTCTTC. Its protein is CASRRLLASKYNEQFF. The chain links TRBV6-6 to TRBJ2-1, with D tentatively TRBD2 (6 bases). The CDR3 totals 16 residues. The germline V gene has CDR1 MNHNY and CDR2 SVGAGI (reference sequence). Trimming cost V 6 bases and J 4 bases, with 19 bases left between them.

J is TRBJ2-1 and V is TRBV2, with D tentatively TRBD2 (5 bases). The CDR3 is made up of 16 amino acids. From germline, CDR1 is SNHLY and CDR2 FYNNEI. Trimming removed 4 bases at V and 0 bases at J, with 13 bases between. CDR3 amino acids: CASSAPQRSSYNEQFF. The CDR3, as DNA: TGTGCCAGCAGTGCCCCCCAGCGGAGCTCCTACAATGAGCAGTTCTTC.

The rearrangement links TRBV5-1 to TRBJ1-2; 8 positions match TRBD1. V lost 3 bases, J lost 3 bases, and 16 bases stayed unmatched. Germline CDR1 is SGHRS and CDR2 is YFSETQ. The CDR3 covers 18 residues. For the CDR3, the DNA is TGCGCCAGCAGCTACGACGGACAGGGATACGAAACCCACTATGGCTACACCTTC. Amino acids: CASSYDGQGYETHYGYTF.

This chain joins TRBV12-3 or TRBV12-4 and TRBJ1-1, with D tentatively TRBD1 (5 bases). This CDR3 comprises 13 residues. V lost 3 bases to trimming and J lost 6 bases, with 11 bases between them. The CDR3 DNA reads TGTGCCAGCAGTTTTTCAGGAGGGGCTGAAGCTTTCTTT. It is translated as CASSFSGGAEAFF.

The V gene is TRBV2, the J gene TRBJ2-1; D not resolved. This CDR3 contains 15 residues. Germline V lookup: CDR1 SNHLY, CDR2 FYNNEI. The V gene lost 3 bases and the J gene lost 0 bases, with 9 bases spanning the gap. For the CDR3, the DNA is TGTGCCAGCAGTGATGACTTCAGCTCCTACAATGAGCAGTTCTTC. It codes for CASSDDFSSYNEQFF.

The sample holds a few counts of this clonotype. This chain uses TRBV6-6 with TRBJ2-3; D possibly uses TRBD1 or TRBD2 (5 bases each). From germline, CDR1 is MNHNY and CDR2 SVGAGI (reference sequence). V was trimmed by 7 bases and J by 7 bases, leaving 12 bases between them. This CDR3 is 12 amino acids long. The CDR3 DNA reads TGTGCCAGCATTCGGGGCCTCTATACGCAGTATTTT. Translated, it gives CASIRGLYTQYF.

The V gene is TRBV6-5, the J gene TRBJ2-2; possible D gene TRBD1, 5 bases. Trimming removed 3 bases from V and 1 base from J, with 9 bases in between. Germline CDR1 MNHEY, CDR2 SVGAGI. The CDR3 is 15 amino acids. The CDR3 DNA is TGTGCCAGCAGTTATGACAGTCTGAACACCGGGGAGCTGTTTTTT. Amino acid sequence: CASSYDSLNTGELFF.

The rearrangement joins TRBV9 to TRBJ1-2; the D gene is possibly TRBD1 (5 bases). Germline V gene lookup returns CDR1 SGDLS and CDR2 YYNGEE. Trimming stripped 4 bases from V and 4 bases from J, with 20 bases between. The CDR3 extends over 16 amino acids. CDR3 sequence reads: CASSTGTPTGSYGYTF. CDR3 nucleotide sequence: TGTGCCAGCAGCACGGGGACCCCGACTGGGAGCTATGGCTACACCTTC.

CDR3 in DNA: TGTGCCAGCAGTTTAGGGGGGGCTAGGACTGAAGCTTTCTTT. Its translation: CASSLGGARTEAFF. The chain carries TRBV12-3 or TRBV12-4 and TRBJ1-1; TRBD1 is a possible D gene (6 bases). This CDR3 contains 14 residues. V was clipped by 1 base and J by 5 bases, with 11 bases between them.

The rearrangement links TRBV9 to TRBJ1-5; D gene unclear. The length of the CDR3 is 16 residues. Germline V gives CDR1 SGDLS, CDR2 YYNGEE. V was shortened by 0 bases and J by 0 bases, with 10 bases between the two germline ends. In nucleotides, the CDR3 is TGTGCCAGCAGCGTAGGGGGATACAATAGCAATCAGCCCCAGCATTTT. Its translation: CASSVGGYNSNQPQHF.

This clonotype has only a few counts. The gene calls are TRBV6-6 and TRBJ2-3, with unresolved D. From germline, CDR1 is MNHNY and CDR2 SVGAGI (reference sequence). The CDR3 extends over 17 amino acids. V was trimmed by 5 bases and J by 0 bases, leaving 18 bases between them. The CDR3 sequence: CASSPQTGRPSTDTQYF. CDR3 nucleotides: TGTGCCAGCAGTCCCCAAACCGGACGGCCAAGCACAGATACGCAGTATTTT.

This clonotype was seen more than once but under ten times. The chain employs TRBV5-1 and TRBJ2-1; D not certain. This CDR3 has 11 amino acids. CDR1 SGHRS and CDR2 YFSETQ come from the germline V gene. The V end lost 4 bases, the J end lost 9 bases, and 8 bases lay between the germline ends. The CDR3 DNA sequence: TGCGCCAGCAGCCTGAATGGTGAGCAGTTCTTC. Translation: CASSLNGEQFF.

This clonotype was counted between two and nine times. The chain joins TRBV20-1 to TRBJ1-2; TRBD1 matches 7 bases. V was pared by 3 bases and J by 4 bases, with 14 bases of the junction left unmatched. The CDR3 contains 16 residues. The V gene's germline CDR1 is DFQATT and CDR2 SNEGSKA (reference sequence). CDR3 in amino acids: CSARRAGQVVGYGYTF. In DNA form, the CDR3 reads TGCAGTGCTAGGAGGGCCGGACAGGTGGTAGGCTATGGCTACACCTTC.

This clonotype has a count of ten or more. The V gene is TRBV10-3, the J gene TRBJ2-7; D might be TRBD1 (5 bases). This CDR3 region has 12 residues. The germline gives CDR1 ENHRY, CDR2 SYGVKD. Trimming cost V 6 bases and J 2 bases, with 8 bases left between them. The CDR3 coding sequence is TGTGCCATCAGCTCGACAGCCTACGAGCAGTACTTC. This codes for CAISSTAYEQYF.